This TCR beta chain derives from a study of molecular identifiers for immune sequencing clone quantification. Worth noting for this clonotype: A much larger clonotype is one base distant, so this may be a read error.

The CDR3 contains 16 residues. The germline V gene has CDR1 DFQATT and CDR2 SNEGSKA (reference sequence). Via MiXCR, TCRdb re-called the PCR reads, giving one row per CDR3 protein. The table lists more than 450,000 distinct CDR3 sequences, 25% of them singletons. Sample: naive CD8+ T cells from blood, with Jurkat cell RNA spiked in. This sample's subset: FACS-sorted CD8+CD4-CCR7+CD45RA+ naive T cells. The clonotype comes from a human donor in good health. Some libraries in this study had Jurkat cell RNA spiked in. This chain joins TRBV20-1 and TRBJ1-5, with 11 bases that match TRBD1. The CDR3 DNA follows: TGCAGTGCTAGAGACCGAGGACAGGGGGCGACTCAGCCCCGGCATTTT. This translates into CSARDRGQGATQPRHF.